This TCR beta chain appears in the sequencing data of a study of T-cell memory formation after mild COVID-19. The overall study: The two donors had largely donor-specific TCR clusters.

Whole-study findings and limits: Second-wave clones with a day 37 peak had unconfirmed SARS-CoV-2 specificity.

From 5'RACE with constant-segment primers came TCR alpha and TCR beta cDNA libraries that carried sample barcodes and UMIs. TCRdb fed the 5' RACE reads into MiXCR, producing one record per CDR3 protein. The table has fewer than 700,000 distinct CDR3 sequences, about a fifth seen once. This clonotype was found once. Its antigen remains unidentified. The J segment lost 3 bases and the V segment lost 4 bases, leaving 9 bases of the junction unmatched. The CDR3 has 15 amino acids. Germline lookup yields CDR1 SGHAT and CDR2 FQNNGV. Material for sequencing was PBMCs or a T cell subset sorted from them (not recorded which). The rearrangement links TRBV11-2 to TRBJ2-7, with 7 nucleotides matching TRBD2. This TCR was sampled from an adult woman who had mild COVID-19 (a few samples of this study predate the infection). Cell type and time point are not known. In DNA, the CDR3 is TGTGCCAGCAGCTACACACTAGCGATAGGCTACGAGCAGTACTTC. Translated: CASSYTLAIGYEQYF.